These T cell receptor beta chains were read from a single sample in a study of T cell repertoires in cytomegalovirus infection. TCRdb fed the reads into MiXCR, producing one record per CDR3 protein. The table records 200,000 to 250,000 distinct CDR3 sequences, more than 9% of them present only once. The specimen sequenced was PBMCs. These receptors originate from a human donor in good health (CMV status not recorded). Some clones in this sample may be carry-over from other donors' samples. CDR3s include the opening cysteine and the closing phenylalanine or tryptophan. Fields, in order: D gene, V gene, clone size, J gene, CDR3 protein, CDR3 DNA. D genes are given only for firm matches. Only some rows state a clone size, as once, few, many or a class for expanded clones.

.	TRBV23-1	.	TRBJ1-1	CASKGPMWDTEAFF	TGCGCCAGCAAAGGACCAATGTGGGACACTGAAGCTTTCTTT
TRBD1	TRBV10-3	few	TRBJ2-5	CAIRQGQGREETQYF	TGTGCCATCAGGCAAGGACAGGGGCGTGAAGAGACCCAGTACTTC
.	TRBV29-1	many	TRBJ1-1	CSVVGGVRRGTEAFF	TGCAGCGTTGTCGGTGGCGTGAGAAGGGGAACTGAAGCTTTCTTT
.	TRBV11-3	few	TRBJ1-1	CASSPEQGKDTEAFF	TGTGCCAGCAGCCCAGAGCAGGGCAAGGACACTGAAGCTTTCTTT
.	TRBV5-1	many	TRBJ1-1	CASSSFQDGNTEAFF	TGCGCCAGCAGCTCCTTCCAGGACGGGAACACTGAAGCTTTCTTT
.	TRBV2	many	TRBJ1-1	CASGETLNTEAFF	TGTGCCAGCGGGGAGACACTGAACACTGAAGCTTTCTTT
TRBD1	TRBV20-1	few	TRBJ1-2	CSARPLNTGDRGYGYTF	TGCAGTGCTAGACCTTTAAATACAGGGGATCGGGGCTATGGCTACACCTTC
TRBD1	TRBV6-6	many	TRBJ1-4	CASSYGDSSNEKLFF	TGTGCCAGCAGTTACGGGGACAGCTCAAATGAAAAACTGTTTTTT
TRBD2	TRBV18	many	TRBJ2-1	CASSPRLAGAINEQFF	TGTGCCAGCTCACCACGGCTAGCGGGGGCCATCAATGAGCAGTTCTTC
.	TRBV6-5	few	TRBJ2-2	CASSYSSRTGTGELFF	TGTGCCAGCAGTTACTCGTCTAGGACGGGCACCGGGGAGCTGTTTTTT
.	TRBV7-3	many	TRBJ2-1	CASSPSTGRNEQFF	TGTGCCAGCAGCCCTTCGACGGGTCGCAATGAGCAGTTCTTC
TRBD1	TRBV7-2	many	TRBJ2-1	CASSSTGTGAYNEQFF	TGTGCCAGCAGCTCGACCGGGACAGGGGCCTACAATGAGCAGTTCTTC
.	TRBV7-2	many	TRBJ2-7	CASSLDGKGVYEQYF	TGTGCCAGCAGCCTAGACGGGAAGGGAGTCTACGAGCAGTACTTC
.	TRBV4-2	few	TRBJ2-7	CASSQAPSASYEQYF	TGTGCCAGCAGCCAAGCCCCTAGCGCTTCCTACGAGCAGTACTTC
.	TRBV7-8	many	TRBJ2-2	CASSRLEGWTGELFF	TGTGCCAGCAGCCGACTAGAGGGCTGGACCGGGGAGCTGTTTTTT
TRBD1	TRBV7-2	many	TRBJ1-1	CASSSRTGATNTEAFF	TGTGCCAGCAGCTCTAGGACAGGGGCGACGAACACTGAAGCTTTCTTT
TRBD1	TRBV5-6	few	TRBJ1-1	CASSWGTGGPTEAFF	TGTGCCAGCAGCTGGGGGACAGGGGGACCGACTGAAGCTTTCTTT
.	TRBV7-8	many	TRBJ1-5	CASTQPNQPQHF	TGTGCCAGCACCCAGCCCAATCAGCCCCAGCATTTT
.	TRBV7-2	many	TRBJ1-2	CASSNQPGSRDGYTF	TGTGCCAGCAGCAACCAGCCGGGATCTCGGGATGGCTACACCTTC